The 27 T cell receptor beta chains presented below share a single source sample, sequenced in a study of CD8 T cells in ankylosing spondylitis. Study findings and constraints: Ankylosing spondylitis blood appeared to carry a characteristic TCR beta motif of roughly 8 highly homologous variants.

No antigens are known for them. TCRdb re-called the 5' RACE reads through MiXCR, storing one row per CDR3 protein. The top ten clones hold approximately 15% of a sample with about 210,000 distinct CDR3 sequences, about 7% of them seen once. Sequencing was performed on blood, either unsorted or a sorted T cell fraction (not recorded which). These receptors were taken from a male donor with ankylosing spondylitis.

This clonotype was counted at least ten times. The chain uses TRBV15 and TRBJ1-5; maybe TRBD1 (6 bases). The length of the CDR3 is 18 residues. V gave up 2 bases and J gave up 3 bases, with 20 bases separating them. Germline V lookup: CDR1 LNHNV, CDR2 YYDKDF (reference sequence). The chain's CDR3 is CATSRLTDTGTFNQPQHF. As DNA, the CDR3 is TGTGCCACCAGCAGACTGACGGACACGGGGACATTCAATCAGCCCCAGCATTTT.

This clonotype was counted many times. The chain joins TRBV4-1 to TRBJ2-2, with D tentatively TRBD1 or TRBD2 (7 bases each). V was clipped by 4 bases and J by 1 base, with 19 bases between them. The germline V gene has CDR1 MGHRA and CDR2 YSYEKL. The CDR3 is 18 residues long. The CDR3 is CASSPRDSPGGNTGELFF. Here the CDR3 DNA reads TGCGCCAGCAGCCCCCGGGACAGCCCGGGAGGGAACACCGGGGAGCTGTTTTTT.

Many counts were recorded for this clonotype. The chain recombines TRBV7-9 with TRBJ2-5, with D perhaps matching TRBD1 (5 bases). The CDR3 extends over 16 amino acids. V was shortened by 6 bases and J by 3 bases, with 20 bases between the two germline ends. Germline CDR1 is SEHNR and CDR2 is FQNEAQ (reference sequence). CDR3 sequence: CASRNYADSRKETQYF. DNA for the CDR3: TGTGCCAGCAGAAACTACGCTGACAGTCGAAAAGAGACCCAGTACTTC.

The CDR3 loop is CASSYRGPGANVLTF. CDR3 bases: TGTGCCAGCAGCTACAGGGGGCCTGGGGCCAACGTCCTGACTTTC. The J gene is TRBJ2-6, the V gene TRBV7-2, with 9 bases that match TRBD1. Germline trimming cut 4 bases from V and 2 bases from J; bases unmatched to any gene: 0. This CDR3 spans 15 amino acids. CDR1 and CDR2 (germline): SGHTA, FQGNSA.

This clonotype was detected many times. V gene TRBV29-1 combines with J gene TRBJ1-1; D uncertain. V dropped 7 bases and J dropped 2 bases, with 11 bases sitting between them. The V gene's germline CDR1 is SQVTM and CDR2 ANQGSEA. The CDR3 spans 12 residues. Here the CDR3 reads CSGWAPNTEAFF. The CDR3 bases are TGCAGCGGATGGGCTCCAAACACTGAAGCTTTCTTT.

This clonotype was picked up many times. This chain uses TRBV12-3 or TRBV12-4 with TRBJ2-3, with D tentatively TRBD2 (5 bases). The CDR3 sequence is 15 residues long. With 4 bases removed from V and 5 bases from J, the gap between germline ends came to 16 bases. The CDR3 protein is CASSSEAEPGDTQYF. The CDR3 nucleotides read TGTGCCAGCAGTTCCGAAGCGGAGCCGGGAGATACGCAGTATTTT.

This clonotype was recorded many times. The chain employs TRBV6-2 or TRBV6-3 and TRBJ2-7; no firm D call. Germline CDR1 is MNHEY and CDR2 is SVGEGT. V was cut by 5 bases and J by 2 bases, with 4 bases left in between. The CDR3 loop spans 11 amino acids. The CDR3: CASSETYEQYF. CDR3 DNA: TGTGCCAGCAGTGAAACCTACGAGCAGTACTTC.

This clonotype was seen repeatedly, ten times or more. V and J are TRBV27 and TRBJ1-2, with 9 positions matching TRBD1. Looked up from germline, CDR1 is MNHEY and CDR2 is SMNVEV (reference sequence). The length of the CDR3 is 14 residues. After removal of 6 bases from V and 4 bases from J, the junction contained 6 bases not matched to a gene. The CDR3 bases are TGTGCCAGCAGGCGGGACAGGGACTTCTATGGCTACACCTTC. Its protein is CASRRDRDFYGYTF.

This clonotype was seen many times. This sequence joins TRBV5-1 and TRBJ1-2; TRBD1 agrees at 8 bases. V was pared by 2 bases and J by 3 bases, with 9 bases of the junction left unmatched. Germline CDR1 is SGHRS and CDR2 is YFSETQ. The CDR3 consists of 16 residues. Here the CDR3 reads CASSFPTTGDDYGYTF. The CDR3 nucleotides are TGCGCCAGCAGCTTCCCGACGACAGGGGATGACTATGGCTACACCTTC.

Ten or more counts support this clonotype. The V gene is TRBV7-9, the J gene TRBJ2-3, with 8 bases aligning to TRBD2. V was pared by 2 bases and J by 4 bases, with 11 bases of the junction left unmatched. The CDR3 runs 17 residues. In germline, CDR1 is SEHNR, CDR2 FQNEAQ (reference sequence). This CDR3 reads CASSLRTGGGGADTQYF. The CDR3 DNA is TGTGCCAGCAGCTTACGGACCGGGGGGGGCGGCGCAGATACGCAGTATTTT.

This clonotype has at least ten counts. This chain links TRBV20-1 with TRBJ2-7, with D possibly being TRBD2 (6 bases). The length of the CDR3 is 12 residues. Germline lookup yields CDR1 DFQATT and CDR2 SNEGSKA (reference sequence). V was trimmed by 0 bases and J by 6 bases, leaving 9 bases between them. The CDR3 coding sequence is TGCAGTGCTAGAGATTTCGGGAGCGAGCAGTACTTC. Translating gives CSARDFGSEQYF.

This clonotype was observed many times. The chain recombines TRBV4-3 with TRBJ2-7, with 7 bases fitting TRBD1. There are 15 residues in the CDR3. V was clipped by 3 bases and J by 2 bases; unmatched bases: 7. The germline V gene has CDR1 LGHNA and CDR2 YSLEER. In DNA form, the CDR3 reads TGCGCCAGCAGCCATGCACAGGGGCCGACCTACGAGCAGTACTTC. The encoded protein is CASSHAQGPTYEQYF.

The CDR3 bases are TGTGCCAGCTCATCAGCGATACAAGAGACCCAGTACTTC. Protein product: CASSSAIQETQYF. V is TRBV18 and J is TRBJ2-5, with D uncertain. The V gene lost 5 bases and the J gene lost 2 bases, with 9 bases spanning the gap. Germline values: CDR1 KGHSH, CDR2 LQKENI. CDR3 length: 13 residues.

This chain's CDR3 is CATSDLTGESTDTQYF. The CDR3 nucleotides read TGTGCCACCAGTGACCTAACAGGGGAGAGCACAGATACGCAGTATTTT. The J gene is TRBJ2-3, the V gene TRBV24-1, with 7 nucleotides matching TRBD1. Germline V gives CDR1 KGHDR, CDR2 SFDVKD. The V and J ends lost 4 bases and 0 bases, in that order; junction bases with no gene match: 6. The CDR3 totals 16 residues.

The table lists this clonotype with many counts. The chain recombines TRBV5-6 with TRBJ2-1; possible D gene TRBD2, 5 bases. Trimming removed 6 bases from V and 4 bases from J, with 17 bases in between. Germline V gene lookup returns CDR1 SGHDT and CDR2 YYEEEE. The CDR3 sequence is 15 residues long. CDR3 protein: CASILSGRGYNEQFF. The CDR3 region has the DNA TGTGCCAGCATCCTTAGTGGGAGAGGGTACAATGAGCAGTTCTTC.

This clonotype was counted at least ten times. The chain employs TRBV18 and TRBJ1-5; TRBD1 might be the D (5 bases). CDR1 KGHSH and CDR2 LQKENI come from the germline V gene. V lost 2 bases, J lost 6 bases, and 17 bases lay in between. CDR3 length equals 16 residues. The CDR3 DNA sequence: TGTGCCAGCTCACCATTGGGGAAGGGGCCCCCTCAGCCCCAGCATTTT. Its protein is CASSPLGKGPPQPQHF.

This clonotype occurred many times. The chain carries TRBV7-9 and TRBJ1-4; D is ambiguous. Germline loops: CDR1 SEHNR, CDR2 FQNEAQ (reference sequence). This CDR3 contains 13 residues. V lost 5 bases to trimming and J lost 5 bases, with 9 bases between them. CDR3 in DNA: TGTGCCAGCAGCACCGAAGGGAATGAAAAACTGTTTTTT. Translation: CASSTEGNEKLFF.

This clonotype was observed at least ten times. The CDR3 loop reads CASSSIGLSRDGYTF. CDR3 in DNA: TGTGCCAGCAGCTCGATAGGACTCTCGAGGGATGGCTACACCTTC. V is TRBV7-2 and J is TRBJ1-2; D ambiguous. Germline lookup yields CDR1 SGHTA and CDR2 FQGNSA. The CDR3 runs to 15 residues. With 4 bases removed from V and 6 bases from J, the gap between germline ends came to 18 bases.

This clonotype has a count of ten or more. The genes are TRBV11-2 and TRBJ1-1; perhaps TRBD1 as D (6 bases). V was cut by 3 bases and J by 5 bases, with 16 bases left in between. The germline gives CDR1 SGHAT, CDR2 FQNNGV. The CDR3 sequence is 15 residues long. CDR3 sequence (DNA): TGTGCCAGCAGCTTGTCGAACAGGGAAGGGACTGAAGCTTTCTTT. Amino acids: CASSLSNREGTEAFF.

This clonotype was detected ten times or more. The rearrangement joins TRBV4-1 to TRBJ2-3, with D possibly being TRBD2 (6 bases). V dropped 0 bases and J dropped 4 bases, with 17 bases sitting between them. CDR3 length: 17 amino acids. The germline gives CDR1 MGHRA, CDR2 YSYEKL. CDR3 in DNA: TGCGCCAGCAGCCAAGATGCCCCGGGGGATGGGGCAGATACGCAGTATTTT. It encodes CASSQDAPGDGADTQYF.

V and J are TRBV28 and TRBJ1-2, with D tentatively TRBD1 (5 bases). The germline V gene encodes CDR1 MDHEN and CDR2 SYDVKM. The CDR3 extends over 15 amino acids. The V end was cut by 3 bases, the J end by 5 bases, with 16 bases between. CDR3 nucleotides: TGTGCCAGCAGTTTGGGGGGGGATATCTTTTATGGCTACACCTTC. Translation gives CASSLGGDIFYGYTF.

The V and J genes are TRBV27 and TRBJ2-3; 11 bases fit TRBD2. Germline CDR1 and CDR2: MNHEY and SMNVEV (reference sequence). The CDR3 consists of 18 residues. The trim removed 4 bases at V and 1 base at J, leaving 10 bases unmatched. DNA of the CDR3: TGTGCCAGCAGTTCCACACGACTAGCGGGATACGGCACAGATACGCAGTATTTT. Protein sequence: CASSSTRLAGYGTDTQYF.

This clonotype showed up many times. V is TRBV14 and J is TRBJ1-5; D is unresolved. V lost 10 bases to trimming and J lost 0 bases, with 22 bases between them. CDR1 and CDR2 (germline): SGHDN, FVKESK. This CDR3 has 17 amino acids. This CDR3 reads CATLNRVEGYSNQPQHF. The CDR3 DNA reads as TGTGCCACCCTGAATAGAGTGGAGGGATATAGCAATCAGCCCCAGCATTTT.

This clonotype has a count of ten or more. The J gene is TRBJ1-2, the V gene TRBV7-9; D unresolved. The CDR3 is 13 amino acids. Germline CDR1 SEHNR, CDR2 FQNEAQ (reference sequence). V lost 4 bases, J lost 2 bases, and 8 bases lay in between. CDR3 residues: CASSSEVNYGYTF. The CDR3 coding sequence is TGTGCCAGCAGCTCGGAAGTCAACTATGGCTACACCTTC.

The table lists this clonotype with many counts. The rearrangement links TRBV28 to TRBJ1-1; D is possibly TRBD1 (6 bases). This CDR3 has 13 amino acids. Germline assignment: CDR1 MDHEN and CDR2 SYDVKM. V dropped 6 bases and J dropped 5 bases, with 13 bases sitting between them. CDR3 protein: CASRLQGLTEAFF. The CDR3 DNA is TGTGCCAGCAGGCTCCAGGGGTTAACTGAAGCTTTCTTT.

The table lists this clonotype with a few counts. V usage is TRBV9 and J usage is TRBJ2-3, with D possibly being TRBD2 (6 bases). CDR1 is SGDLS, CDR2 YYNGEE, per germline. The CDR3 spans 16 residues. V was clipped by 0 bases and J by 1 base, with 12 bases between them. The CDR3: CASSVVGGFGTDTQYF. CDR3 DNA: TGTGCCAGCAGCGTAGTGGGAGGATTCGGCACAGATACGCAGTATTTT.

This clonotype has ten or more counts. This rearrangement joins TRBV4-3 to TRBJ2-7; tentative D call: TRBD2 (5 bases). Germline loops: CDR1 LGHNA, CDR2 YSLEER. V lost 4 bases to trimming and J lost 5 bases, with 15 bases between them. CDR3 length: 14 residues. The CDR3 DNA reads TGCGCCAGCAGCCGAGTAGGCGGGTGGGACGAGCAGTACTTC. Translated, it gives CASSRVGGWDEQYF.